The rows below give T cell receptor beta chains drawn from one sample of a study of blood T cell repertoires in COVID-19. Assay used: immunoSEQ multiplex PCR; TCRdb lists only in-frame clones, some missing. The sample has roughly 200,000 clones; 80% to 90% are singletons. The material sequenced was PBMCs or T cells enriched from blood (not recorded which). These receptor sequences come from a man aged 30 to 39 in a cohort exposed to, infected with or recovered from COVID-19 (not recorded which). Both conserved end residues are trimmed from each CDR3. Fields, in order: V gene, D gene, J gene, CDR3 protein. D genes are given only for firm matches.

V gene: TRBV5-8
D gene: TRBD2
J gene: TRBJ2-4
CDR3 protein: ASSLTSGRGNIQY

V gene: TRBV6-2/TRBV6-3
D gene: .
J gene: TRBJ2-7
CDR3 protein: ASSSTAYEQY

V gene: TRBV6-5
D gene: TRBD1
J gene: TRBJ1-4
CDR3 protein: ASSHGTDPPRLF

V gene: TRBV19
D gene: .
J gene: TRBJ2-1
CDR3 protein: ASSQRPYNEQF

V gene: TRBV12-5
D gene: .
J gene: TRBJ1-1
CDR3 protein: ASGAGAGEAF

V gene: TRBV5-6
D gene: .
J gene: TRBJ2-5
CDR3 protein: ASSYRVGETQY

V gene: TRBV5-1
D gene: .
J gene: TRBJ2-7
CDR3 protein: ASSLGTLREQY

V gene: TRBV11-2
D gene: .
J gene: TRBJ2-2
CDR3 protein: ASSLVGAQGELF

V gene: TRBV5-1
D gene: TRBD1
J gene: TRBJ2-3
CDR3 protein: ASSLVGRGRRKDTQY

V gene: TRBV27
D gene: .
J gene: TRBJ2-7
CDR3 protein: ASSPDTSRPPYEQY

V gene: TRBV5-1
D gene: TRBD1
J gene: TRBJ1-1
CDR3 protein: ASSLEGAWVGTEAF

V gene: TRBV14
D gene: .
J gene: TRBJ2-1
CDR3 protein: ASSQFVTDSYNEQF

V gene: TRBV19
D gene: TRBD2
J gene: TRBJ2-1
CDR3 protein: ASSIESGRATNEQF

V gene: TRBV7-8
D gene: TRBD1
J gene: TRBJ1-5
CDR3 protein: ASSLLQGPLRGNQPQH

V gene: TRBV6-5
D gene: .
J gene: TRBJ1-1
CDR3 protein: ASSYSGSGGPEAF

V gene: TRBV11-2
D gene: .
J gene: TRBJ1-2
CDR3 protein: ASSVDSANYGYT

V gene: TRBV6-5
D gene: TRBD1
J gene: TRBJ1-1
CDR3 protein: ASRSGTGVTEAF

V gene: TRBV5-4
D gene: .
J gene: TRBJ2-3
CDR3 protein: ASSSEMADTQY

V gene: TRBV23-1
D gene: .
J gene: TRBJ2-6
CDR3 protein: ASSQSRVLNSGANVLT

V gene: TRBV4-3
D gene: TRBD2
J gene: TRBJ2-2
CDR3 protein: ASSQEASGSAYTGELF

V gene: TRBV9
D gene: .
J gene: TRBJ2-1
CDR3 protein: ASTQGGEQF

V gene: TRBV28
D gene: .
J gene: TRBJ1-3
CDR3 protein: ASSLYGGGKSGNTIY

V gene: TRBV3-1/TRBV3-2
D gene: TRBD1
J gene: TRBJ1-6
CDR3 protein: ASSQRQGLGSPLH

V gene: TRBV10-2
D gene: .
J gene: TRBJ2-5
CDR3 protein: ASSDRPKGETQY

V gene: TRBV5-4
D gene: TRBD1
J gene: TRBJ1-2
CDR3 protein: ASYDRGGVYYGYT

V gene: TRBV21-1
D gene: .
J gene: TRBJ1-2
CDR3 protein: ASSKKFRDRGRVYGYT

V gene: TRBV3-1/TRBV3-2
D gene: TRBD2
J gene: TRBJ2-2
CDR3 protein: ASSRVPGLGYTGELF

V gene: TRBV27
D gene: .
J gene: TRBJ1-3
CDR3 protein: ASSGRAEGTIY

V gene: TRBV15
D gene: .
J gene: TRBJ1-5
CDR3 protein: ATSRDSTGRQPQH

V gene: TRBV24-1
D gene: .
J gene: TRBJ1-1
CDR3 protein: ATSDFPNTEAF

V gene: TRBV4-2
D gene: TRBD2
J gene: TRBJ2-3
CDR3 protein: ASRGLAGEADTQY

V gene: TRBV11-3
D gene: .
J gene: TRBJ2-5
CDR3 protein: ASSSGPQETQY

V gene: TRBV29-1
D gene: TRBD2
J gene: TRBJ2-1
CDR3 protein: SVEEEYGGSKF

V gene: TRBV6-4
D gene: .
J gene: TRBJ2-7
CDR3 protein: ASSDSTKRVTYEQY

V gene: TRBV24-1
D gene: .
J gene: TRBJ1-5
CDR3 protein: ATQGADGSNQPQH

V gene: TRBV18
D gene: .
J gene: TRBJ2-3
CDR3 protein: ASSPELGAQRTDTQY

V gene: TRBV27
D gene: .
J gene: TRBJ2-5
CDR3 protein: ASSLLPPPQLQETQY

V gene: TRBV3-1/TRBV3-2
D gene: TRBD2
J gene: TRBJ2-1
CDR3 protein: ASSQGVGAGVYNEQF

V gene: TRBV9
D gene: TRBD2
J gene: TRBJ2-1
CDR3 protein: ASSVSLGRSGSVDEQF

V gene: TRBV4-3
D gene: TRBD1
J gene: TRBJ2-3
CDR3 protein: ASSQEGQGSYTQY

V gene: TRBV7-9
D gene: TRBD2
J gene: TRBJ2-1
CDR3 protein: ASRPSLLAETYNEQF

V gene: TRBV3-1/TRBV3-2
D gene: .
J gene: TRBJ2-2
CDR3 protein: ASSQGGAGELF

V gene: TRBV29-1
D gene: TRBD1
J gene: TRBJ2-3
CDR3 protein: SVEEGDRGLIDTQY

V gene: TRBV7-3
D gene: .
J gene: TRBJ2-7
CDR3 protein: ASSLDRGSVYEQY

V gene: TRBV27
D gene: .
J gene: TRBJ1-5
CDR3 protein: ASSLSAAGHSNQPQH

V gene: TRBV6-5
D gene: .
J gene: TRBJ1-3
CDR3 protein: ASSSDRYSGNTIY

V gene: TRBV2
D gene: .
J gene: TRBJ1-5
CDR3 protein: ASSEQGSYQPQH

V gene: TRBV2
D gene: .
J gene: TRBJ2-5
CDR3 protein: ASSELYEETQY

V gene: TRBV12-3/TRBV12-4
D gene: .
J gene: TRBJ2-7
CDR3 protein: ASSPSGEQY

V gene: TRBV15
D gene: TRBD1
J gene: TRBJ1-2
CDR3 protein: ATSREATGYGYT

V gene: TRBV19
D gene: TRBD1
J gene: TRBJ1-1
CDR3 protein: ASTQGGVNTEAF

V gene: TRBV7-9
D gene: .
J gene: TRBJ2-7
CDR3 protein: ASSLLGGEQY

V gene: TRBV27
D gene: .
J gene: TRBJ2-3
CDR3 protein: ASSDRLFDTQY

V gene: TRBV29-1
D gene: TRBD1
J gene: TRBJ2-3
CDR3 protein: SGGTGQATDTQY

V gene: TRBV9
D gene: .
J gene: TRBJ1-6
CDR3 protein: ASREGGAPKLNSPLH

V gene: TRBV6-2/TRBV6-3
D gene: TRBD2
J gene: TRBJ2-4
CDR3 protein: ASSYPKTSGGRDIQY

V gene: TRBV19
D gene: .
J gene: TRBJ1-1
CDR3 protein: ASTAITGRNTEAF